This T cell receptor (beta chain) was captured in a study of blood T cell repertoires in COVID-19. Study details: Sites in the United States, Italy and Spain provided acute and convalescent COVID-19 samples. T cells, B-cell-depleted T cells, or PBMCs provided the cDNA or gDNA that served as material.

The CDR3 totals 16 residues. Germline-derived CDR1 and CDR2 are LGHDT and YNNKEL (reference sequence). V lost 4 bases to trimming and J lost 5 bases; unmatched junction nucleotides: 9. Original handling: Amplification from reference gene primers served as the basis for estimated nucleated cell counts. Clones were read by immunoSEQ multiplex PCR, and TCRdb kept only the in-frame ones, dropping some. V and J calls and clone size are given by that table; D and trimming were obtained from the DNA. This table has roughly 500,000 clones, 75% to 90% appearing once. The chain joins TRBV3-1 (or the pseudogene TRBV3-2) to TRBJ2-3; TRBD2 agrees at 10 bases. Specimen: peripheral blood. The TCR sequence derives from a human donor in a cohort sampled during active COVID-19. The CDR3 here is CASSPTRLAGEDTQYF. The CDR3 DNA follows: TGTGCCAGCAGCCCCACTCGCCTAGCGGGAGAAGATACGCAGTATTTT.